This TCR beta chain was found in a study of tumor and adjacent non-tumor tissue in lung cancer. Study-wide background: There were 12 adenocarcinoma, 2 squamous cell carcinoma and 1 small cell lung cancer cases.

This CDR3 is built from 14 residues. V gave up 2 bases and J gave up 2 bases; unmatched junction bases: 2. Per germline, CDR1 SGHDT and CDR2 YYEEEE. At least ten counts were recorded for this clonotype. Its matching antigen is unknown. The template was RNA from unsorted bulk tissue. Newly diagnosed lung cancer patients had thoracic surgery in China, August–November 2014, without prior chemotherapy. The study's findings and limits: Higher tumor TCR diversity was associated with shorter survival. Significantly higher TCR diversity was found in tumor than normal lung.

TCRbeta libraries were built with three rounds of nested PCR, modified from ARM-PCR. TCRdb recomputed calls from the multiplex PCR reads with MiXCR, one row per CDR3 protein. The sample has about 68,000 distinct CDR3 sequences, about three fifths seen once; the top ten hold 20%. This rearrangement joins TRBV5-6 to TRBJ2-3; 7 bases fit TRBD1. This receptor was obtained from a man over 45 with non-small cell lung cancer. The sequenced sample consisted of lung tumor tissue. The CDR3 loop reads CASSLQGPTDTQYF. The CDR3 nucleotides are TGTGCCAGCAGCTTACAGGGGCCCACAGATACGCAGTATTTT. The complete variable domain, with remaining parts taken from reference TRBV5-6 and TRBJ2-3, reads DAGVTQSPTHLIKTRGQQVTLRCSPKSGHDTVSWYQQALGQGPQFIFQYYEEEERQRGNFPDRFSGHQFPNYSSELNVNALLLGDSALYLCASSLQGPTDTQYFGPGTRLTVL.